This entry features one T cell receptor beta chain sequence. The antigen is undetermined. These data come from a study of T cell responses to AZD1222 COVID-19 vaccine. Study findings and constraints: The study found vaccine-associated CD4 TCRs spanning spike, dominant at 160-218 and 743-854.

Germline trimming cut 7 bases from V and 3 bases from J; bases unmatched to any gene: 6. The CDR3 is 14 residues long. CDR1 is MNHEY and CDR2 is SMNVEV in the germline V gene (reference sequence). Sequencing was performed with immunoSEQ multiplex PCR; in TCRdb, only in-frame clones are kept and a portion is missing. The sample lists roughly 180,000 clones, about nine tenths occurring once. This receptor was obtained from an adult who received the AZD1222 COVID-19 vaccine. V gene TRBV27 combines with J gene TRBJ1-5, with TRBD1 matching 7 bases. The sequences come from peripheral blood, collected 28 days after the second AZD1222 dose. The CDR3 DNA follows: TGTGCCAGCAAAATGAGGGGGCTCAATCAGCCCCAGCATTTT. Its protein is CASKMRGLNQPQHF.